Described below is a single T cell receptor beta chain sequence and its context. Its binding antigen is unknown. No base qualities exist here, and no much larger clone lies one base off it. In total, fewer than 750 healthy bone marrow donors made up the cohort. At the time of sampling, every cohort member was nominally healthy, though immune exposures that went unrecorded were likely present. The donor was CMV seropositive and belonged to the group of about 290 seropositive cohort members. Every donor gave a peripheral blood sample, and the peripheral blood mononuclear cells from that sample were used for TCR beta sequencing. The Qiagen DNeasy Blood Extraction Kit was used to extract genomic DNA from the blood cell samples. Libraries came from the immunoSEQ multiplex PCR assay. For the multiplex PCR, a mixture combining 60 forward primers for TCR Vbeta segments and 13 reverse primers for TCR Jbeta segments was used. Amplification of the CDR3 region of rearranged TCR beta genes was performed with a multiplex PCR assay on genomic DNA. Amplified TCR beta libraries were sequenced as 87-base-pair reads on the Illumina HiSeq System. The authors' analysis ran thus. A later analysis tallied 75 million to 95 million unique TCR beta chains across the approximately 670 repertoires, and approximately 9.9 million of those chains were shared by two or more donors. Raw reads were error-corrected and collapsed into unique sequences with a nearest-neighbor algorithm that merged closely related sequences to remove PCR and sequencing errors. CDR3 sequences were aligned to IMGT reference sequences to assign V, D and J gene segments. For a sequence to be retained, a match of at least six nucleotides to both a V gene segment and a J gene segment was required. A rearrangement was called productive if the CDR3 had no stop codons and remained in frame with V and J, and every other rearrangement was called non-productive. Following IMGT convention, CDR3 was defined as the stretch from the second conserved V-encoded cysteine to the conserved J-encoded phenylalanine. The earlier analysis of some 540 of the donors excluded any sequence lacking an unambiguous match to a single V gene segment. An earlier analysis of under 750 of the donors called V segments functional above 56.7% productive rearrangements and segregating when the between-donor standard deviation exceeded 5%. A statistical classification framework was built for diagnosing cytomegalovirus status from the catalog of TCR beta chain sequences. A later analysis assigned V and J genes by comparing TCR nucleotide sequences with IMGT/GENE-DB human TR gene sequences. A later analysis assigned CDR3 sequences and most-parsimonious VDJ recombination scenarios with the TCRdist pipeline. In a later analysis, each TCR beta chain was defined by its CDR3 amino acid sequence together with its V-gene family, and reads lacking a unique V-gene family were excluded. As a way to deal with suspected cross-contamination and a sequencing artifact, a later analysis dropped 500 to 700 nucleotide sequences that were highly shared and had low generation probability. For each public chain, a later analysis derived a clonal expansion index from normalized ranks of inferred template counts within each repertoire. Generation probabilities in a later analysis came from a VDJ recombination model fitted to out-of-frame rearrangements, and those results were checked against IGoR. In a later analysis, TCR-TCR, TCR-HLA and TCR-CMV co-occurrence was scored with hypergeometric tests, and a repertoire-size bias correction was applied to TCR pairs. False discovery rates were estimated in a later analysis by permuting HLA or CMV assignments 20 times. In a later analysis, co-occurring TCRs were grouped using DBSCAN, and TCRdist sequence similarity was added for clustering within HLA-allele-positive subsets. For co-occurrence clustering, repertoires with fewer than 30,000 or more than 120,000 public chains were excluded, along with five repertoires with anomalous nucleotide sharing. The immuneACCESS repertoire file appears here via TCRdb, limited to in-frame rearrangements. These files lack a portion of the clones; in checked studies, under half of the deficit traces to unresolved V genes, and the cause of the others is not known. V and J calls and clone size are copied from that table; D and trimming were computed from the DNA. Present in this sample are around 76,000 clones, 70% of which were seen just once. The top ten hold about 8.9% of the sample.

This entry belongs to a study of cytomegalovirus exposure and HLA in healthy donors (dated by TCRdb to 2017 to 2019). About the investigation overall: In an earlier analysis of roughly 500 of the donors, around 300 Gb of sequence data and 117 million unique TCR beta sequences from about 179 million T cells were reported. Along with the roughly 700-subject first cohort, a separate validation cohort of over 90 different subjects was used. The study aimed to test whether signatures of past pathogen exposure could be identified by cataloging public T cell receptors. To study patterns of TCR occurrence, a later analysis re-analyzed previously published TCR beta repertoires from around 660 donors and added high-resolution HLA genotyping. Because of strong linkage in the cohort, a few DR-DQ haplotypes were treated as single units for association and clustering. HLA typing covered class I and class II loci at four-digit resolution. Among almost 400 genotyped donors of the cohort, an average of around 240,000 unique TCR beta nucleotide sequences were sequenced per donor, 15% to 20% of them non-productive. An earlier analysis of 587 of the donors used high-throughput TCR beta sequencing to judge whether each TCR beta V gene segment behaved as functional or pseudogenic. Among the approximately 400 genotyped donors, around 81% belonged to the genetic ancestry cluster associated with self-reported Caucasian donors. Approximately 310 gigabases of sequencing data and tens of millions of unique TCR sequences were included in an early release covering several hundred HLA-typed donors. In a later genetic analysis, genome-wide SNP genotypes for about 55% of the roughly 700 donors were used, and that subset was treated as a discovery cohort. In the later analysis, no new phenotypic data were used to find candidate immune exposures; instead, reliance was placed on TCR beta sequences and their occurrence across donors. Using immunosequencing, the study profiled T cell repertoires from fewer than 700 subjects and related those repertoires to cytomegalovirus serostatus. Donor age, sex, ethnicity and CMV serostatus were collected together with the repertoire data. High-throughput TCR immunosequencing, statistical association of individual TCRs with disease status, and machine learning were combined to predict cytomegalovirus infection status. The number of donors typed differed by locus, with about 629-640 for A, B, C, DRB1 and DQB1, around 500 for DQA1, some 570 for DPA1, and approximately 470 for DPB1. All discovery cohort repertoires had been generated on a single sequencing platform.

Study-wide conclusions, independent of this receptor: A cluster of highly shared sequence variants was judged likely to be a technical artifact of the sequencing pipeline. When HLA alleles, especially DR and DQ, strongly co-occurred, TCR associations were difficult to assign to individual alleles. Over 15 rarely observed V segments, including chromosome 9 orphons, were excluded from the earlier analysis of several hundred of the donors because counts were too low. In a later analysis, HLA-associated TCR beta chains were found to be more clonally expanded and to have lower generation probabilities than equally common non-associated chains. Several of the top co-occurrence clusters appeared to be linked to parvovirus B19, influenza, CMV and Epstein-Barr virus, according to a later analysis. An earlier analysis of approximately 500 of the donors showed that most TCR beta V segments appeared in productive rearrangements either about 87% or about 30% of the time, which broadly matched IMGT annotations. Cytomegalovirus status was reported to be diagnosed by the classifier with high specificity and sensitivity in both the original and validation cohorts. A later genetic analysis reported fewer N-insertions in productive TCRs among donors in an Asian-associated ancestry cluster than the roughly 690-donor mean. According to a later analysis, most CMV-associated TCR beta chains appeared to be HLA-restricted, and the HLA associations seemed to be driven largely by CMV exposure. Immune exposure information for the cohort was limited to CMV serostatus. According to the authors, the approach could potentially be generalized to other disease states and immunological phenotypes. The cohort was sequenced for TCR beta chains only, and without alpha or paired-chain data the features that could be detected were limited. Linkage disequilibrium might explain the correlated functional status among segregating V segments, but an unknown experimental factor could not be ruled out. Because HLA typing was unavailable for some donors at each locus, only the typed subset was used in association tests. Most TCR sequences were seen in very few donors, while some public TCRs were found in many individuals. A later genetic analysis associated a missense DCLRE1C variant with V-gene and J-gene trimming of TCR beta chains, and an independent cohort replicated the association. A few of the identified cytomegalovirus-associated TCR beta chains were confirmed in vitro to be specific for cytomegalovirus antigens. In a later analysis, some 18,000 TCR beta sequences were associated with specific HLA alleles at a false discovery rate of 0.05. A further reported finding was that TCR beta sequences accurately predicted the HLA-A and HLA-B alleles for most subjects in the first cohort. The presence/absence analyses assumed that sequencing depth was roughly uniform across donors, and that assumption may not be true. Some IMGT-functional V segments, including TRBV6-2 and TRBV6-3, could not be distinguished by the 87-base-pair reads and were therefore excluded. A total of about 150 TCR beta chains were listed by the study as associated with cytomegalovirus. In a later analysis, TCR association rates were found to vary across HLA loci, with the most associated TCRs seen for DRB1 alleles and the fewest for HLA-C alleles.

The CDR3 measures 16 amino acids from cysteine to phenylalanine. Only the CDR3 part of the read is kept: 48 bases, read in frame from the first base. V loses 1 base at its end and J loses 6 bases; junction bases beyond the gene matches: 6. Via the germline V gene (reference sequence), CDR1 is SGHNT and CDR2 YYREEE. The V and J genes are TRBV5-4 and TRBJ2-2, with 10 bases matching TRBD2. The material sequenced was PBMCs. This sequence was found in a woman aged 50 to 65 in good health and CMV-seropositive. The DNA reads as follows: TGTGCCAGCAGCTTGCAGGCTAGCGGGAGTCCCGGGGAGCTGTTTTTT. Its translation reads: CASSLQASGSPGELFF.